This T cell receptor (beta chain) was recorded in a study of identical twins. As regards this clonotype: Its antigen is as yet unknown.

V was cut by 6 bases and J by 3 bases, with 12 bases left in between. The CDR3 length is 13 residues. CDR1 is SGHNT and CDR2 is YENEEA in the germline V gene. Healthy Caucasians, and only they, were the donors. Study-level results: Fewer insertions marked abundant cord blood beta clonotypes; young adult naive trended weakly, memory not at all.

Unique molecular identifiers were present on the cDNA, which also gained a universal primer site by template switching. TCRdb ran MiXCR on the 5' RACE reads and lists one entry per CDR3 protein. The sample lists about 460,000 distinct CDR3 sequences, 14% seen once, with around 0.48% in the top ten. This sample was shared with a second study, whose subject was yellow fever vaccine responses in identical twins.

The receptor was isolated from a woman younger than 35 in good health. The sample comprised CD4+ T cells sorted from blood. This chain joins TRBV11-3 and TRBJ2-7; D tentatively reads TRBD1 or TRBD2 (5 bases each). In nucleotides, the CDR3 is TGTGCCAGCAGTAGGGACCCCTTCTACGAGCAGTACTTC. Translation: CASSRDPFYEQYF.